This T cell receptor (beta chain) stems from a study of blood T cell repertoires in COVID-19. Study background: Sites in the United States, Italy and Spain provided acute and convalescent COVID-19 samples. T cells, B-cell-depleted T cells, or PBMCs supplied cDNA or gDNA.

Original processing methods: Amplification from reference gene primers served as the basis for estimated nucleated cell counts. Sequencing used immunoSEQ multiplex PCR; TCRdb keeps in-frame clones, though not all of them. V and J calls and clone size are given by that table; D and trimming were obtained from the DNA. The sample has 95,000 to 150,000 clones; approximately 92% are singletons. CDR3 length: 13 residues. V was clipped by 5 bases and J by 3 bases, with 10 bases between them. CDR1 MNHEY and CDR2 SVGAGI come from the germline V gene. This receptor was taken from a man between 65 and 80 years old with active or convalescent COVID-19. The gene calls are TRBV6-5 and TRBJ1-1; perhaps TRBD1 as D (5 bases). Sequencing was done on a sample of peripheral blood. CDR3 sequence: CASSKQAYTEAFF. DNA of the CDR3: TGTGCCAGCAGTAAACAGGCCTACACTGAAGCTTTCTTT.